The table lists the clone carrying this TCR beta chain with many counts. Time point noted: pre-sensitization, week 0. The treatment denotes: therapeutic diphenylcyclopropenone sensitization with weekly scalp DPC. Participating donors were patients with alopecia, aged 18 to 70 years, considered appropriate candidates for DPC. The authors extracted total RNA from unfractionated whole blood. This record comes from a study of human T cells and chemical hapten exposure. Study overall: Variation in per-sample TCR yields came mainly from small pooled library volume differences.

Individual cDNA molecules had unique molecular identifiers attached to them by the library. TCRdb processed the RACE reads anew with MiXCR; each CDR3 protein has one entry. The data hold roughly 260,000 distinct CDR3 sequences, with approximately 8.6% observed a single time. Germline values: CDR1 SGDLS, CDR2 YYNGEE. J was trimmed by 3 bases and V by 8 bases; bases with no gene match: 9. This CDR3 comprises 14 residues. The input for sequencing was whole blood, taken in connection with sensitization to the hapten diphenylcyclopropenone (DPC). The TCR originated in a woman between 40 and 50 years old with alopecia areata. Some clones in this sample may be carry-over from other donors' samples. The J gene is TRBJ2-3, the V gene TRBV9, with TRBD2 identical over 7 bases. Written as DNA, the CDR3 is TGTGCCAGTAGTCTAGCGGAAGGGACAGATACGCAGTATTTT. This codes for CASSLAEGTDTQYF.